This T cell receptor (beta chain) was captured by sequencing in a study of vaccination and CD4 T cells after COVID-19. Overall study: Stimulation of the cells used overlapping spike peptide pools from SARS-CoV-2 and from the common cold coronaviruses HCoV-NL63, HCoV-OC43 and HCoV-229E.

Cultured CD4+ T cell DNA was sequenced using the Oncomine TCR Beta short-read assay. The source of extracted genomic DNA was cultured CD4+ T cells. One entry per CDR3 protein results from TCRdb running MiXCR on the PCR reads. The sample includes roughly 11,000 distinct CDR3 sequences, under 75% of them seen just once. Notes on this clonotype: The antigen remains undetermined.

The study, taken as a whole, reports: A nonsignificant median increase from around 21 to 38 SARS-CoV-2-reactive clonotypes was observed.

CDR3 length: 16 residues. CDR1 DFQATT and CDR2 SNEGSKA come from the germline V gene (reference sequence). Treatment described: roughly 10-day PBMC culture with coronavirus spike peptide pools or control peptides (ViraFEST assay). Fresh IL-2 medium replaced half the culture medium on days 3 and 7. The clonotype was recovered from a human donor who had recovered from COVID-19. The rearrangement joins TRBV20-1 to TRBJ1-1, with a tentative D call TRBD1 (6 bases). The sequencing sample was made of CD4+ T cells from blood, cultured in vitro. The CDR3 region has the DNA TGCACCTCACACCAGGGGAGGACAATAATGAACACTGAAGCTTTCTTT. Protein sequence: CTSHQGRTIMNTEAFF.